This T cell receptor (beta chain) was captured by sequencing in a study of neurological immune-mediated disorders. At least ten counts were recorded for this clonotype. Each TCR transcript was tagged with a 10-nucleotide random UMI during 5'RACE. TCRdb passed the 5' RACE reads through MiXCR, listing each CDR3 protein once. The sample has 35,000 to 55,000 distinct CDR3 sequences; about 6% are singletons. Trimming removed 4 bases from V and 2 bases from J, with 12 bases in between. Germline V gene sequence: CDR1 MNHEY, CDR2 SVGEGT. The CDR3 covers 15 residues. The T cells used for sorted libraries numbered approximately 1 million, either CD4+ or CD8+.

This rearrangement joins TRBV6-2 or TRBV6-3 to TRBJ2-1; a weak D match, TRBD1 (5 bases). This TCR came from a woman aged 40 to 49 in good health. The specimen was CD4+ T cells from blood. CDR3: CASSSNRRTYNEQFF. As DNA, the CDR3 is TGTGCCAGCAGTTCTAACAGGCGGACCTACAATGAGCAGTTCTTC.